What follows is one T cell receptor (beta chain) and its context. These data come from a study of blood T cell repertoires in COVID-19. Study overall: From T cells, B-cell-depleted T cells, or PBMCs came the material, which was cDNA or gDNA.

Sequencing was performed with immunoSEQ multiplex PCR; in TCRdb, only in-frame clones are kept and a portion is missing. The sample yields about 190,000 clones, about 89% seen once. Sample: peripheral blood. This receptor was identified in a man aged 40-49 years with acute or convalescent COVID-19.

The CDR3 sequence is CASSIGLDSYNEQFF. The CDR3 DNA is TGTGCCAGTAGTATCGGCCTAGACTCCTACAATGAGCAGTTCTTC. The chain joins TRBV19 to TRBJ2-1; D ambiguous. The CDR3 totals 15 residues. Germline V CDR1 and CDR2: LNHDA, SQIVND (reference sequence). Between the trimmed V and J ends, which lost 3 bases and 0 bases, there was a span of 9 bases.